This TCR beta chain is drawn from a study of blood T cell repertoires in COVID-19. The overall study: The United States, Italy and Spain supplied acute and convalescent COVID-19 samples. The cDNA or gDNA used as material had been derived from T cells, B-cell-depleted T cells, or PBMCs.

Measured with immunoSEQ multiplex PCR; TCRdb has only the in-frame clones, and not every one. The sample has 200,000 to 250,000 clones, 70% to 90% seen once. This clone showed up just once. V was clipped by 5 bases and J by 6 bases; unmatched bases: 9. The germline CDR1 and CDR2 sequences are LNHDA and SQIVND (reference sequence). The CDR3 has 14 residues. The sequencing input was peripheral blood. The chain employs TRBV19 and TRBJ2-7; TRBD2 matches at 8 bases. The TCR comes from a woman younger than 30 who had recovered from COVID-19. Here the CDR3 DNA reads TGTGCCAGTAGTGTCGGGAGGGCCATCGGCGAGCAGTACTTC. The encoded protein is CASSVGRAIGEQYF.